The 7 T cell receptor beta chains given below trace back to one sample, sequenced in a study of early T cells in non-severe SARS-CoV-2 infection. MiXCR was run by TCRdb on the 5' RACE reads, yielding one entry per CDR3 protein. The table lists approximately 31,000 distinct CDR3 sequences, around 5.8% of them singletons. Sequencing used whole blood. The receptors come from an adult who was a healthcare worker with PCR-confirmed SARS-CoV-2 infection or an uninfected control (not recorded which).

This clonotype was seen at least ten times. The rearrangement links TRBV3-1 to TRBJ2-3, with a possible D match to TRBD1 (5 bases). The V gene's germline CDR1 is LGHDT and CDR2 YNNKEL (reference sequence). The CDR3 runs 15 residues. The germline V and J ends were trimmed by 0 bases and 1 base, with 8 bases remaining between them. This CDR3 reads CASSQDGAGTDTQYF. DNA of the CDR3: TGTGCCAGCAGCCAAGATGGGGCAGGCACAGATACGCAGTATTTT.

On this clonotype itself: This may be a read error: a much more frequent sequence differs by one nucleotide. V is TRBV18 and J is TRBJ1-6; a possible D gene is TRBD1 (5 bases). The germline gives CDR1 KGHSH, CDR2 LQKENI. V dropped 0 bases and J dropped 10 bases, with 7 bases sitting between them. The CDR3 length is 13 residues. The CDR3 loop is CASSPPDTSPLHF. DNA of the CDR3: TGTGCCAGCTCACCACCGGACACCTCACCCCTCCACTTT.

This clonotype was found many times. The chain links TRBV7-8 to TRBJ2-7; 7 nucleotides match TRBD1. The CDR3 contains 13 residues. Germline CDR1 SGHVS, CDR2 FQNEAQ. Unmatched junction bases numbered 3, after V lost 4 bases and J lost 3 bases. CDR3 amino acids: CASSSGQFYEQYV. The CDR3 coding sequence is TGTGCCAGCAGCTCGGGACAGTTCTACGAGCAGTACGTC.

This chain links TRBV18 with TRBJ2-7; 12 nucleotides match TRBD2. The CDR3 sequence is 16 residues long. Germline V lookup: CDR1 KGHSH, CDR2 LQKENI. The ends lost 3 bases at V and 0 bases at J; junction bases unmatched: 3. The CDR3 DNA is TGTGCCAGCTCACCCGGACTAGCGGGGCGCTCCTACGAGCAGTACTTC. Encoded protein: CASSPGLAGRSYEQYF. The complete variable domain, with remaining parts taken from reference TRBV18 and TRBJ2-7, reads NAGVMQNPRHLVRRRGQEARLRCSPMKGHSHVYWYRQLPEEGLKFMVYLQKENIIDESGMPKERFSAEFPKEGPSILRIQQVVRGDSAAYFCASSPGLAGRSYEQYFGPGTRLTVT.

This clonotype has ten or more counts. The chain has TRBV6-2 or TRBV6-3 and TRBJ2-1, with D possibly being TRBD2 (6 bases). V lost 2 bases to trimming and J lost 6 bases, with 14 bases between them. The CDR3 is 15 amino acids. Germline values: CDR1 MNHEY, CDR2 SVGEGT. CDR3 sequence (DNA): TGTGCCAGCAGTTACGTTGGTAGCGGCCTCAATGAGCAGTTCTTC. Its protein is CASSYVGSGLNEQFF.

The table lists this clonotype with many counts. The V and J genes are TRBV5-6 and TRBJ2-7, with 8 bases identical to TRBD2. The germline V gene encodes CDR1 SGHDT and CDR2 YYEEEE. The CDR3 runs 14 residues. The V gene end was trimmed by 0 bases and the J gene end by 7 bases; junction bases not matched to a gene: 6. CDR3 sequence reads: CASSLGLAGREQYF. The CDR3 DNA reads as TGTGCCAGCAGCTTGGGGCTAGCGGGTAGGGAGCAGTACTTC.

This clonotype was counted at least ten times. V and J are TRBV10-2 and TRBJ2-5, with D possibly matching TRBD2 (6 bases). This CDR3 is built from 14 residues. CDR1 and CDR2 from the germline V gene are WSHSY and SAAADI. Trimming took off 4 bases at V and 5 bases at J, with 14 bases between the two ends. The CDR3 DNA reads TGCGCCAGCAGTGTCGGGAGCATCCTGGAGACCCAGTACTTC. This translates into CASSVGSILETQYF.